Below are 21 T cell receptor beta chains sequenced from a single sample in a study of early T cells in non-severe SARS-CoV-2 infection. One entry per CDR3 protein, called by TCRdb with MiXCR from the 5' RACE reads. This sample has approximately 88,000 distinct CDR3 sequences; roughly 15% occur once, and the top ten carry over 1.2%. Sequencing input: whole blood. The receptor set was obtained from an adult who was a healthcare worker with PCR-confirmed SARS-CoV-2 infection or an uninfected control (not recorded which).

In its sample, this clonotype was seen a few times. The chain carries TRBV5-1 and TRBJ1-1, with a tentative D call TRBD1 (6 bases). CDR1 is SGHRS and CDR2 is YFSETQ in the germline V gene. CDR3 length equals 15 residues. The V end lost 2 bases, the J end lost 1 base, and 12 bases lay between the germline ends. CDR3 amino acids: CASSLGDKRNTEAFF. CDR3 nucleotide sequence: TGCGCCAGCAGCTTAGGGGACAAACGGAACACTGAAGCTTTCTTT.

The chain links TRBV20-1 to TRBJ2-3; the D call may be TRBD1 or TRBD2 (7 bases each). Germline V lookup: CDR1 DFQATT, CDR2 SNEGSKA (reference sequence). The CDR3 loop spans 14 amino acids. V was clipped by 6 bases and J by 2 bases, with 15 bases between them. The CDR3 loop reads CSAPQGGYTDTQYF. In nucleotides, the CDR3 is TGCAGTGCCCCTCAGGGGGGGTACACAGATACGCAGTATTTT.

J is TRBJ2-1 and V is TRBV7-2, with TRBD1 matching 11 bases. The length of the CDR3 is 15 residues. V trimming: 1 base; J trimming: 7 bases; junction bases outside the gene matches: 3. Per the germline V gene, CDR1 is SGHTA and CDR2 is FQGNSA. CDR3 protein: CASSLGTGGWNEQFF. The CDR3 DNA reads as TGTGCCAGCAGCTTAGGGACAGGGGGCTGGAATGAGCAGTTCTTC.

This clonotype was observed many times. This chain uses TRBV11-2 with TRBJ2-7; D is undetermined. Trimming cost V 4 bases and J 3 bases, with 13 bases left between them. The CDR3 covers 14 residues. Germline V CDR1 and CDR2: SGHAT, FQNNGV. The CDR3 region is CASSYALGSYEQYF. The CDR3 bases are TGTGCCAGCAGCTACGCCTTGGGCAGCTACGAGCAGTACTTC.

The table lists this clonotype with many counts. The chain couples TRBV6-6 to TRBJ1-2; no firm D call. CDR1 and CDR2 (germline): MNHNY, SVGAGI (reference sequence). There are 18 residues in the CDR3. Trimming removed 0 bases from V and 2 bases from J, with 19 bases in between. CDR3 coding DNA: TGTGCCAGCAGTTACTCGATTAAAAAGGGTGGGCGAAACTATGGCTACACCTTC. Encoded protein: CASSYSIKKGGRNYGYTF.

The chain has TRBV28 and TRBJ1-2, with 7 bases matching TRBD1. This CDR3 contains 12 residues. V gave up 5 bases and J gave up 10 bases; unmatched junction bases: 7. Per germline, CDR1 MDHEN and CDR2 SYDVKM. CDR3 coding DNA: TGTGCCAGCAGTCGAGGGGGCGCAGTCTACACCTTC. Its translation is CASSRGGAVYTF.

The rearrangement uses TRBV19 and TRBJ1-5; D is possibly TRBD1 (5 bases). The V gene's germline CDR1 is LNHDA and CDR2 SQIVND (reference sequence). The CDR3 consists of 13 residues. Trimming cost V 8 bases and J 7 bases, with 15 bases left between them. CDR3 loop: CASSSAGLQPQHF. The CDR3 DNA reads as TGTGCCAGTTCTTCCGCGGGACTCCAGCCCCAGCATTTT. Looking up the rest from reference TRBV19 and TRBJ1-5 gives the full variable domain: DGGITQSPKYLFRKEGQNVTLSCEQNLNHDAMYWYRQDPGQGLRLIYYSQIVNDFQKGDIAEGYSVSREKKESFPLTVTSAQKNPTAFYLCASSSAGLQPQHFGDGTRLSIL.

Details on this clonotype: This could be a read error, since a much larger clone is one nucleotide away. The rearrangement joins TRBV18 to TRBJ2-1; weak D call: TRBD1 (6 bases). This CDR3 has 12 amino acids. CDR1 is KGHSH, CDR2 LQKENI, per germline. This chain's CDR3 is CTSSPQGLEQFF. CDR3 coding DNA: TGTACCAGCTCACCACAGGGTCTGGAGCAGTTCTTC.

This clonotype was detected many times. This chain connects TRBV7-6 to TRBJ2-7, with D tentatively TRBD1 or TRBD2 (5 bases each). Trimming cost V 2 bases and J 5 bases, with 13 bases left between them. The CDR3 sequence is 14 residues long. The V gene's germline CDR1 is SGHVS and CDR2 FNYEAQ. CDR3 protein: CASSLNSRGDEQYF. As DNA, the CDR3 is TGTGCCAGCAGCTTAAACTCCCGAGGGGACGAGCAGTACTTC. Variable domain in full (rest from reference TRBV7-6 and TRBJ2-7): GAGVSQSPRYKVTKRGQDVALRCDPISGHVSLYWYRQALGQGPEFLTYFNYEAQQDKSGLPNDRFSAERPEGSISTLTIQRTEQRDSAMYRCASSLNSRGDEQYFGPGTRLTVT.

The chain carries TRBV9 and TRBJ2-2; 12 positions match TRBD2. Germline V CDR1 and CDR2: SGDLS, YYNGEE. V shed 4 bases, J shed 6 bases, and the junction held 4 bases outside the gene matches. CDR3 length equals 15 residues. CDR3 region: CASSSRLAGAGELFF. In nucleotides, the CDR3 is TGTGCCAGCAGCTCCCGACTAGCGGGGGCCGGGGAGCTGTTTTTT.

The chain has TRBV25-1 and TRBJ1-5; D is ambiguous. Germline V CDR1 and CDR2: MGHDK, SYGVNS. The CDR3 is made up of 17 amino acids. V gave up 3 bases and J gave up 6 bases, with 21 bases separating them. This CDR3 is CASSDGTGPPSGQPQHF. In DNA form, the CDR3 reads TGTGCCAGCAGTGACGGAACCGGGCCCCCTTCTGGTCAGCCCCAGCATTTT.

The table lists this clonotype with many counts. The V and J genes are TRBV11-2 and TRBJ2-3, with 8 bases lining up with TRBD2. V lost 1 base, J lost 1 base, and 4 bases stayed unmatched. The CDR3 totals 16 residues. CDR1 and CDR2 (germline): SGHAT, FQNNGV. CDR3 sequence: CASSLVAGSRTDTQYF. The CDR3 coding sequence is TGTGCCAGCAGCTTAGTAGCGGGGTCCCGCACAGATACGCAGTATTTT.

This clonotype has a handful of counts. The chain is built from TRBV11-1 and TRBJ2-7; maybe TRBD2 (5 bases). In germline, CDR1 is SGHAT, CDR2 FQDESV (reference sequence). The V and J ends lost 5 bases and 2 bases respectively, with 28 bases between them. CDR3 size: 19 residues. In DNA, the CDR3 is TGTGCCAGCAGCCCTAAAAGAGTCGGCGGGCGCCTGCACCCCTACGAGCAGTACTTC. Translating it yields CASSPKRVGGRLHPYEQYF.

This clonotype has a handful of counts. This chain joins TRBV29-1 and TRBJ1-1; D not certain. V lost 8 bases, J lost 0 bases, and 16 bases lay in between. There are 14 residues in the CDR3. Per germline, CDR1 SQVTM and CDR2 ANQGSEA. The CDR3 here is CSTGEGSMNTEAFF. As DNA, the CDR3 is TGCAGCACCGGAGAGGGTTCGATGAACACTGAAGCTTTCTTT.

The chain recombines TRBV7-9 with TRBJ1-1; a weak D match, TRBD1 (5 bases). V dropped 7 bases and J dropped 3 bases, with 12 bases sitting between them. The germline CDR1 and CDR2 sequences are SEHNR and FQNEAQ (reference sequence). CDR3 size: 13 residues. The CDR3 bases are TGTGCCAGCAACCGCGGGGGTTACACTGAAGCTTTCTTT. Its translation: CASNRGGYTEAFF.

This rearrangement joins TRBV15 to TRBJ2-1, with unresolved D. Germline CDR1 and CDR2: LNHNV and YYDKDF (reference sequence). This CDR3 comprises 19 residues. Trimming cost V 8 bases and J 3 bases, with 29 bases left between them. CDR3 sequence reads: CATAIGRARKRVNYNEQFF. CDR3 sequence (DNA): TGTGCCACCGCGATAGGACGGGCGAGGAAAAGGGTTAACTACAATGAGCAGTTCTTC.

This clonotype was recorded a few times. The V gene is TRBV29-1, the J gene TRBJ2-1; no clear D gene. Germline V gives CDR1 SQVTM, CDR2 ANQGSEA. There are 14 residues in the CDR3. V lost 3 bases and J 7 bases, leaving 16 bases between the germline ends. CDR3 in amino acids: CSVESLRLGNEQFF. CDR3 nucleotides: TGCAGCGTTGAGAGTCTTCGGCTCGGTAATGAGCAGTTCTTC.

V gene TRBV3-1 combines with J gene TRBJ2-7; TRBD1 agrees at 11 bases. Germline CDR1 reads LGHDT; CDR2 reads YNNKEL (reference sequence). The CDR3 is made up of 13 amino acids. Trimming at V came to 6 bases and at J to 5 bases, leaving 3 bases not matched to a gene. CDR3 bases: TGTGCCAGCAGTGGGGACAGGGGGGACGAGCAGTACTTC. Protein product: CASSGDRGDEQYF.

The table lists this clonotype with a few counts. The chain uses TRBV6-1 and TRBJ2-7; 9 nucleotides agree with TRBD1. CDR3 length equals 16 residues. The germline gives CDR1 MNHNS, CDR2 SASEGT. With V trimmed by 4 bases and J by 3 bases, 10 bases remained unmatched. In DNA, the CDR3 is TGTGCCAGCAGTGGACGGGGACAGGGAAACATCTACGAGCAGTACTTC. Residues: CASSGRGQGNIYEQYF.

This clonotype showed up just a few times. The genes are TRBV10-3 and TRBJ2-5, with D possibly being TRBD1 (7 bases). CDR1 is ENHRY, CDR2 SYGVKD, per germline. V was clipped by 4 bases and J by 2 bases, with 11 bases between them. The CDR3 runs 14 residues. In DNA, the CDR3 is TGTGCCATCAGTGCCGCGGGACAGCAAGAGACCCAGTACTTC. Translated, it gives CAISAAGQQETQYF.

V and J are TRBV29-1 and TRBJ2-3, with D hard to call. V lost 3 bases and J lost 4, with 5 bases in between. Germline CDR1 and CDR2: SQVTM and ANQGSEA. This CDR3 comprises 11 residues. The CDR3 DNA is TGCAGCGTTGATGGCTCAGATACGCAGTATTTT. Translated: CSVDGSDTQYF.